This is a list of T cell receptor beta chains from one sample in a study of control samples from healthy donors and cancer patients. Clones were read by immunoSEQ multiplex PCR, and TCRdb kept only the in-frame ones, dropping some. The repertoire includes 260,000 or so clones, over 75% of them detected once, and roughly 15% sits in the top ten. The sequenced sample consisted of PBMCs. These receptor sequences come from a woman aged 55-69 years with lung cancer. The CDR3 runs from the conserved cysteine through the conserved F or W. A D gene is named only where the DNA matches it firmly. Size tells how often a clone was seen (once, few, many) or the class of an expanded clone, and some rows leave it out.

clone_size: .; j_call: TRBJ2-1; d_call: .; v_call: TRBV5-1; cdr3_nt: TGCGCCAGCACCCCAGGCTCCTACAATGAGCAGTTCTTC; cdr3_aa: CASTPGSYNEQFF
clone_size: .; j_call: TRBJ2-1; d_call: .; v_call: TRBV6-1; cdr3_nt: TGTGCCAGCAGTGAAGACTACAATGAGCAGTTCTTC; cdr3_aa: CASSEDYNEQFF
clone_size: once; j_call: TRBJ2-3; d_call: TRBD2; v_call: TRBV28; cdr3_nt: TGTGCCGGAGCTAGCGGGAGTGGCACAGATACGCAGTATTTT; cdr3_aa: CAGASGSGTDTQYF
clone_size: .; j_call: TRBJ2-7; d_call: .; v_call: TRBV5-1; cdr3_nt: TGCGCCAGCAGCTTGGACCCATCCTACGAGCAGTACTTC; cdr3_aa: CASSLDPSYEQYF
clone_size: .; j_call: TRBJ2-1; d_call: TRBD2; v_call: TRBV14; cdr3_nt: TGTGCCAGCAGCTCAATACACGAATATAGCGGGAGGGATGAGCAGTTCTTC; cdr3_aa: CASSSIHEYSGRDEQFF
clone_size: .; j_call: TRBJ2-7; d_call: TRBD2; v_call: TRBV25-1; cdr3_nt: TGTGCCAGCAGTGAACCGGGGACTATCCACGAGCAGTACTTC; cdr3_aa: CASSEPGTIHEQYF
clone_size: few; j_call: TRBJ1-5; d_call: .; v_call: TRBV3-1/TRBV3-2; cdr3_nt: TGTGCCAGCAGCCAAGGCACAGTCAATCAGCCCCAGCATTTT; cdr3_aa: CASSQGTVNQPQHF
clone_size: few; j_call: TRBJ1-2; d_call: .; v_call: TRBV4-1; cdr3_nt: TGCGCCAGCAGCCACTTCCCCGGGACGAAGAGCTATGGCTACACCTTC; cdr3_aa: CASSHFPGTKSYGYTF
clone_size: .; j_call: TRBJ2-2; d_call: .; v_call: TRBV4-1; cdr3_nt: TGCGCCAGCAGCCAAGAACAGGGTTACGGGGAGCTGTTTTTT; cdr3_aa: CASSQEQGYGELFF
clone_size: .; j_call: TRBJ1-5; d_call: .; v_call: TRBV12-3/TRBV12-4; cdr3_nt: TGTGCCAGCAGTTGGGATAGCAATCAGCCCCAGCATTTT; cdr3_aa: CASSWDSNQPQHF
clone_size: few; j_call: TRBJ2-7; d_call: TRBD2; v_call: TRBV4-2; cdr3_nt: TGTGCCAGCAGCCAAGCTACTAGCGGGGGGTCCTACGAGCAGTACTTC; cdr3_aa: CASSQATSGGSYEQYF
clone_size: .; j_call: TRBJ1-3; d_call: .; v_call: TRBV24-1; cdr3_nt: TGTGCCACCAGTGATCCCTCTAGGGGGGCTGGAAACACCATATATTTT; cdr3_aa: CATSDPSRGAGNTIYF
clone_size: .; j_call: TRBJ1-5; d_call: .; v_call: TRBV19; cdr3_nt: TGTGCCAGTAGTATCCCTAGCGCAGGGACGAGACCCCAGCATTTT; cdr3_aa: CASSIPSAGTRPQHF
clone_size: .; j_call: TRBJ1-1; d_call: .; v_call: TRBV9; cdr3_nt: TGTGCCAGCAGCGTAGATCCGGGCCTATTGCAAGGCACTGAAGCTTTCTTT; cdr3_aa: CASSVDPGLLQGTEAFF